One sample yielded the 2 T cell receptor beta chains listed below, sequenced in a study of blood T cell repertoires in COVID-19. Some clones are missing from TCRdb's copy, which holds only in-frame ones; the method was immunoSEQ multiplex PCR. This table holds roughly 30,000 clones, roughly 84% found once. Sample: peripheral blood. The source is a human donor in a cohort sampled during active COVID-19. The donor label of this sample is uncertain.

This clone was counted a single time. The V call is TRBV7-2, the J call TRBJ1-4; tentative D call: TRBD1 (6 bases). The ends were cut back, 4 bases at V and 1 base at J, with 7 bases in the middle. CDR3 length: 14 amino acids. The germline V gene has CDR1 SGHTA and CDR2 FQGNSA. The CDR3 protein is CASSSQGTNEKLFF. In DNA, the CDR3 is TGTGCCAGCAGCTCACAGGGAACTAATGAAAAACTGTTTTTT. Variable domain in full (rest from reference TRBV7-2 and TRBJ1-4): GAGVSQSPSNKVTEKGKDVELRCDPISGHTALYWYRQSLGQGLEFLIYFQGNSAPDKSGLPSDRFSAERTGGSVSTLTIQRTQQEDSAVYLCASSSQGTNEKLFFGSGTQLSVL.

The chain joins TRBV2 to TRBJ1-2, with TRBD1 matching over 7 bases. CDR3 length equals 15 residues. V lost 1 base, J lost 2 bases, and 4 bases stayed unmatched. Germline CDR1 SNHLY, CDR2 FYNNEI. This chain's CDR3 is CASSEEVRGNYGYTF. CDR3 bases: TGTGCCAGCAGTGAAGAGGTCAGGGGGAACTATGGCTACACCTTC.